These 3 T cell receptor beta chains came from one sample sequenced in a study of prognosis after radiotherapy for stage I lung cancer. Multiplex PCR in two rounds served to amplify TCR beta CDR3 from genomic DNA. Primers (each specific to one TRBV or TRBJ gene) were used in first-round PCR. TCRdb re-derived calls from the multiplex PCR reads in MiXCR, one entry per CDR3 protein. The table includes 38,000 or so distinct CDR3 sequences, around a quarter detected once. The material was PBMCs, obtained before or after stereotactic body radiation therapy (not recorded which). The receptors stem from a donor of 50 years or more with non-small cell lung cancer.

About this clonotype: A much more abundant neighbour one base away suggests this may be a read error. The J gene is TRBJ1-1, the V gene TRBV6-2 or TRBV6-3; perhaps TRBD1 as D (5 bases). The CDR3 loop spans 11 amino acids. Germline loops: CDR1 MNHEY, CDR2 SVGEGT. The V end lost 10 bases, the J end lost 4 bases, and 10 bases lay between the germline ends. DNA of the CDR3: TGTGCCATCAGGGTCTTCACTGAAGCTTTCTTT. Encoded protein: CAIRVFTEAFF.

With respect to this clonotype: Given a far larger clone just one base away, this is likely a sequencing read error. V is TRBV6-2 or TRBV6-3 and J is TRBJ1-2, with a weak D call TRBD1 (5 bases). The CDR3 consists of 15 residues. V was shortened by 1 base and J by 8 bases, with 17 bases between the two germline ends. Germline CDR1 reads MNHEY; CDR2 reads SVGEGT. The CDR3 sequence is CASSYFGDGGRGYTF. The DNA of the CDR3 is TGTGCCAGCAGTTACTTTGGGGACGGGGGACGAGGCTACACCTTC.

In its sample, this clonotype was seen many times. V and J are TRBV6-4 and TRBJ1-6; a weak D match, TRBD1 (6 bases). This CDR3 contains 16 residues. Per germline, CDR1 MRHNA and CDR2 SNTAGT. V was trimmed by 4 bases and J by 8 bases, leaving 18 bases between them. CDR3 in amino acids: CASSATGSLEDSPLHF. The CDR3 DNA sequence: TGTGCCAGCAGTGCTACAGGGTCCCTTGAGGATTCACCCCTCCACTTT.